This passage covers 30 T cell receptor beta chains from one sample sequenced in a study of PD-L1 blockade in urothelial cancer. Time point defined: pretreatment peripheral blood. Some clones are missing from TCRdb's copy, which holds only in-frame ones; the method was immunoSEQ multiplex PCR. The repertoire has around 50,000 clones, over 65% of them found once; the top ten carry approximately 1.5%. Sequencing was performed on PBMCs, taken around atezolizumab (anti-PD-L1) treatment. These receptor sequences come from a man aged 45 to 65 with urothelial cancer.

This chain uses TRBV27 with TRBJ2-2, with 9 bases that match TRBD2. Germline CDR1 is MNHEY and CDR2 is SMNVEV (reference sequence). The CDR3 is 16 residues long. Germline trimming cut 6 bases from V and 7 bases from J; bases unmatched to any gene: 12. The CDR3 is CASSWAGASGIGELFF. CDR3 DNA sequence: TGTGCCAGCAGCTGGGCCGGGGCTAGCGGGATCGGGGAGCTGTTTTTT.

The V and J genes are TRBV11-2 and TRBJ1-3; tentative D call: TRBD1 (5 bases). The V gene's germline CDR1 is SGHAT and CDR2 FQNNGV. Trimming cost V 5 bases and J 0 bases, with 8 bases left between them. The CDR3 has 14 amino acids. CDR3 loop: CASSPTGSGNTIYF. The CDR3 bases are TGTGCCAGCAGCCCAACAGGCTCTGGAAACACCATATATTTT.

The CDR3 nucleotides are TGTGCCAGCAGTCGTCCCGGGACTAGTGCTTACGAGCAGTACTTC. Protein product: CASSRPGTSAYEQYF. This chain connects TRBV6-5 to TRBJ2-7; TRBD2 aligns across 8 bases. The trim removed 5 bases at V and 4 bases at J, leaving 10 bases unmatched. This CDR3 is 15 amino acids long. Germline CDR1 and CDR2: MNHEY and SVGAGI.

The chain is built from TRBV6-5 and TRBJ1-2; 10 bases fit TRBD1. Germline values: CDR1 MNHEY, CDR2 SVGAGI. The CDR3 length is 14 residues. V lost 4 bases to trimming and J lost 5 bases; unmatched junction nucleotides: 4. DNA of the CDR3: TGTGCCAGCAGTTGGGACAGGGGTGGATATGGCTACACCTTC. Protein product: CASSWDRGGYGYTF.

The chain recombines TRBV18 with TRBJ2-7; 7 bases are a match to TRBD1. Trimming at V came to 4 bases and at J to 3 bases, leaving 6 bases not matched to a gene. The CDR3 runs to 14 residues. Per germline, CDR1 KGHSH and CDR2 LQKENI. The CDR3 sequence is CASSRGDSHYEQYF. For the CDR3, the DNA is TGTGCCAGCTCACGAGGGGACAGCCACTACGAGCAGTACTTC.

The chain couples TRBV2 to TRBJ2-7; possible D gene TRBD1, 6 bases. This CDR3 contains 13 residues. CDR1 is SNHLY, CDR2 FYNNEI, per germline. V gave up 7 bases and J gave up 0 bases, with 10 bases separating them. CDR3 in amino acids: CASTLDSSYEQYF. In DNA, the CDR3 is TGTGCCAGCACCTTGGACAGCTCCTACGAGCAGTACTTC.

This chain uses TRBV18 with TRBJ2-5; 8 bases are shared with TRBD2. Germline loops: CDR1 KGHSH, CDR2 LQKENI. The CDR3 has 15 residues. The ends lost 4 bases at V and 4 bases at J; junction bases unmatched: 8. This chain's CDR3 is CASSQLGGARETQYF. For the CDR3, the DNA is TGTGCCAGCTCACAACTCGGGGGGGCCAGAGAGACCCAGTACTTC.

V gene TRBV4-1 combines with J gene TRBJ2-2; TRBD2 matches 8 bases. From germline, CDR1 is MGHRA and CDR2 YSYEKL. Trimming removed 0 bases from V and 4 bases from J; junction bases left unmatched: 10. This CDR3 has 18 amino acids. DNA of the CDR3: TGCGCCAGCAGCCAAGATAAGGGCCAGCGGGGGCCCACCGGGGAGCTGTTTTTT. This gives the protein CASSQDKGQRGPTGELFF.

The chain recombines TRBV6-5 with TRBJ2-1, with 9 bases that match TRBD2. CDR3 length equals 16 residues. Germline CDR1 and CDR2: MNHEY and SVGAGI. Germline trimming cut 3 bases from V and 3 bases from J; bases unmatched to any gene: 6. This CDR3 is CASSYVRAGGYNEQFF. Here the CDR3 DNA reads TGTGCCAGCAGTTATGTCAGAGCGGGGGGCTACAATGAGCAGTTCTTC.

V is TRBV9 and J is TRBJ2-1, with 7 bases that match TRBD2. The V segment lost 4 bases and the J segment 2 bases; nucleotides outside the gene matches: 12. Germline CDR1 and CDR2: SGDLS and YYNGEE. The CDR3 consists of 17 residues. CDR3 in amino acids: CASSPHQRAGAYNEQFF. The CDR3 DNA sequence: TGTGCCAGCAGCCCGCACCAGAGGGCGGGGGCCTACAATGAGCAGTTCTTC.

The chain's CDR3 is CASSPMQRGDTDTQYF. In nucleotides, the CDR3 is TGTGCCAGCTCACCGATGCAGCGGGGCGACACAGATACGCAGTATTTT. The V and J genes are TRBV18 and TRBJ2-3; TRBD2 agrees at 7 bases. V gave up 3 bases and J gave up 2 bases; unmatched junction bases: 8. Germline CDR1 is KGHSH and CDR2 is LQKENI. The CDR3 is 16 residues long.

This clone was observed a single time. The chain couples TRBV9 to TRBJ2-7; the match to TRBD2 covers 11 bases. The J segment lost 3 bases and the V segment lost 0 bases, leaving 5 bases of the junction unmatched. The CDR3 loop spans 16 amino acids. Per the germline V gene, CDR1 is SGDLS and CDR2 is YYNGEE. Here the CDR3 DNA reads TGTGCCAGCAGCGTAGATCTAGCGGGGGGTCTCTACGAGCAGTACTTC. It codes for CASSVDLAGGLYEQYF.

The CDR3 spells CASSPMGGQGYEQYF. As DNA, the CDR3 is TGTGCCAGCAGCCCCATGGGAGGACAGGGATACGAGCAGTACTTC. V is TRBV7-3 and J is TRBJ2-7; 8 bases map to TRBD1. The V gene end was trimmed by 5 bases and the J gene end by 4 bases; junction bases not matched to a gene: 10. The germline V gene encodes CDR1 SGHTA and CDR2 FQGTGA. The CDR3 totals 15 residues. Using reference TRBV7-3 and TRBJ2-7 for the parts outside the CDR3, the full variable domain is GAGVSQTPSNKVTEKGKYVELRCDPISGHTALYWYRQSLGQGPEFLIYFQGTGAADDSGLPNDRFFAVRPEGSVSTLKIQRTERGDSAVYLCASSPMGGQGYEQYFGPGTRLTVT.

The V and J genes are TRBV7-9 and TRBJ1-1; D is uncertain. CDR1 SEHNR and CDR2 FQNEAQ come from the germline V gene (reference sequence). Trimming shortened V by 3 bases and J by 2 bases, and 4 bases separated the two germline ends. CDR3 length: 12 residues. The CDR3 DNA is TGTGCCAGCAGCTTCGGTAACACTGAAGCTTTCTTT. It is translated as CASSFGNTEAFF.

This clone turned up a few times. DNA for the CDR3: TGTGCCAGCAGCTTAGTTCGCTACGAGCAGTACTTC. Amino acid sequence: CASSLVRYEQYF. This chain joins TRBV11-2 and TRBJ2-7; D is unclear. The CDR3 is 12 amino acids. The V and J ends lost 1 base and 3 bases respectively, with 4 bases between them. CDR1 and CDR2 (germline): SGHAT, FQNNGV. Supplemented by reference TRBV11-2 and TRBJ2-7, the full variable domain reads EAGVAQSPRYKIIEKRQSVAFWCNPISGHATLYWYQQILGQGPKLLIQFQNNGVVDDSQLPKDRFSAERLKGVDSTLKIQPAKLEDSAVYLCASSLVRYEQYFGPGTRLTVT.

The genes are TRBV19 and TRBJ1-1; TRBD1 agrees at 9 bases. Germline lookup yields CDR1 LNHDA and CDR2 SQIVND (reference sequence). The length of the CDR3 is 13 residues. Trimming took 8 bases from V and 5 from J; bases not matched to a gene: 6. CDR3 region: CASEGQGLTEAFF. CDR3 coding DNA: TGTGCCAGTGAGGGACAGGGTTTAACTGAAGCTTTCTTT.

The rearrangement uses TRBV10-1 and TRBJ1-2; TRBD1 matches at 11 bases. Germline V gives CDR1 WNHNN, CDR2 SYGVQD (reference sequence). CDR3 length: 14 amino acids. Trimming cost V 10 bases and J 2 bases; bases outside gene matches: 6. Here the CDR3 reads CATPGQGGNYGYTF. CDR3 DNA: TGCGCCACACCGGGACAGGGGGGAAACTATGGCTACACCTTC.

This chain links TRBV9 with TRBJ1-2; a possible D gene is TRBD1 (6 bases). Germline V gene data show CDR1 as SGDLS and CDR2 as YYNGEE. Between the trimmed V and J ends, which lost 0 bases and 8 bases, there was a span of 14 bases. The CDR3 runs 14 residues. DNA of the CDR3: TGTGCCAGCAGCGTAGAGACAGGCCGGCGGGGCTACACCTTC. Protein sequence: CASSVETGRRGYTF.

The CDR3 DNA sequence: TGCGCCAGCAGCTTGACTAGCGGGAGAGATACGCAGTATTTT. This translates into CASSLTSGRDTQYF. The V call is TRBV5-1, the J call TRBJ2-3; TRBD2 aligns across 11 bases. V trimming: 1 base; J trimming: 5 bases; junction bases outside the gene matches: 0. There are 14 residues in the CDR3. Germline CDR1 is SGHRS and CDR2 is YFSETQ.

This clone was seen once. The rearrangement links TRBV19 to TRBJ2-7; D gene ambiguous. Trimming removed 0 bases from V and 2 bases from J, with 17 bases in between. Germline V gene lookup returns CDR1 LNHDA and CDR2 SQIVND (reference sequence). The CDR3 has 17 residues. This chain's CDR3 is CASSIDRQAYGPYEQYF. In DNA, the CDR3 is TGTGCCAGTAGTATAGATCGTCAGGCGTATGGCCCCTACGAGCAGTACTTC.

This clone was seen only once. The rearrangement joins TRBV19 to TRBJ2-7; D is possibly TRBD2 (5 bases). The CDR3 extends over 13 amino acids. CDR1 and CDR2 from the germline V gene are LNHDA and SQIVND (reference sequence). Trimming shortened V by 3 bases and J by 2 bases, and 8 bases separated the two germline ends. The CDR3 DNA sequence: TGTGCCAGTAGTATTAGCGTTACCTACGAGCAGTACTTC. Amino acids: CASSISVTYEQYF.

This chain connects TRBV6-1 to TRBJ2-3, with 8 bases matching TRBD1. With V trimmed by 7 bases and J by 2 bases, 2 bases remained unmatched. The CDR3 runs 13 residues. Looked up from germline, CDR1 is MNHNS and CDR2 is SASEGT. The CDR3 bases are TGTGCCAGCACAGGGGGCTTCACAGATACGCAGTATTTT. As protein: CASTGGFTDTQYF.

The V and J genes are TRBV16 and TRBJ2-1; 9 bases agree with TRBD2. The germline V gene encodes CDR1 KGHSY and CDR2 FQNENV. CDR3 length equals 16 residues. J lost 6 bases, V lost 4 bases, and 10 bases had no gene match. DNA for the CDR3: TGTGCCAGCAGCCCTCTTGCGGGGGGGCTTAGCAATGAGCAGTTCTTC. Encoded protein: CASSPLAGGLSNEQFF.

This clone has a handful of counts. The chain's CDR3 is CASSSTQGERAFF. CDR3 nucleotide sequence: TGTGCCAGCAGCTCGACCCAGGGGGAGAGAGCTTTCTTT. This chain links TRBV7-3 with TRBJ1-1; 7 positions match TRBD1. Germline-derived CDR1 and CDR2 are SGHTA and FQGTGA. The CDR3 is 13 residues long. Trimming cost V 4 bases and J 10 bases; bases outside gene matches: 9. Looking up the rest from reference TRBV7-3 and TRBJ1-1 gives the full variable domain: GAGVSQTPSNKVTEKGKYVELRCDPISGHTALYWYRQSLGQGPEFLIYFQGTGAADDSGLPNDRFFAVRPEGSVSTLKIQRTERGDSAVYLCASSSTQGERAFFGQGTRLTVV.

The rearrangement uses TRBV7-9 and TRBJ2-6; no definite D call. This CDR3 has 13 amino acids. Germline assignment: CDR1 SEHNR and CDR2 FQNEAQ (reference sequence). V lost 11 bases, J lost 2 bases, and 10 bases lay in between. CDR3 DNA sequence: TGTGCCGTCAACTATCCTGGGGCCAACGTCCTGACTTTC. The encoded protein is CAVNYPGANVLTF.

This chain connects TRBV11-2 to TRBJ1-2, with D tentatively TRBD1 (5 bases). V lost 1 base and J 4 bases, leaving 7 bases between the germline ends. The CDR3 runs 13 residues. Germline CDR1 is SGHAT and CDR2 is FQNNGV. CDR3 bases: TGTGCCAGCAGCTTAGCCGGGGGCTATGGCTACACCTTC. Its translation is CASSLAGGYGYTF.

The chain employs TRBV14 and TRBJ2-5; 7 bases line up with TRBD2. The CDR3 totals 15 residues. V trimming: 2 bases; J trimming: 1 base; junction bases outside the gene matches: 4. Germline CDR1 is SGHDN and CDR2 is FVKESK. CDR3 DNA sequence: TGTGCCAGCAGCCAAACCGGGAGGCCCCAAGAGACCCAGTACTTC. It translates to CASSQTGRPQETQYF.

V and J are TRBV27 and TRBJ1-1, with 7 bases identical to TRBD1. Trimming cost V 5 bases and J 3 bases; bases outside gene matches: 12. Germline lookup yields CDR1 MNHEY and CDR2 SMNVEV (reference sequence). The CDR3 sequence is 16 residues long. Written as DNA, the CDR3 is TGTGCCAGCAGTAGAGCCTCGACAGGGTTGGACACTGAAGCTTTCTTT. As protein: CASSRASTGLDTEAFF.

This clone was counted only a few times. The chain uses TRBV11-3 and TRBJ2-5, with D possibly TRBD1 on 6 matching bases. CDR1 is SGHNT, CDR2 YENEEA, per germline. This CDR3 has 15 amino acids. Deletions cut 2 bases from V and 2 bases from J, with 12 bases between. CDR3 region: CASSLLTGPQETQYF. CDR3 in DNA: TGTGCCAGCAGCTTATTAACAGGGCCACAAGAGACCCAGTACTTC.

The CDR3: CATAGGEKLFF. The CDR3 DNA reads as TGTGCGACGGCGGGTGGTGAAAAACTGTTTTTT. This chain links TRBV6-1 with TRBJ1-4; D unclear. Germline-derived CDR1 and CDR2 are MNHNS and SASEGT. The CDR3 is 11 residues long.